These T cell receptor beta chains were read from a single sample in a study of blood T cell repertoires in COVID-19. Clones were sequenced by immunoSEQ multiplex PCR, and TCRdb holds only the in-frame ones, with some missing. The table shows 90,000 to 120,000 clones, with approximately 84% occurring only once. Sequenced input: peripheral blood. The receptors shown here come from a human donor in a cohort sampled during active COVID-19. The CDR3 runs from the conserved cysteine through the conserved F or W. The order of the fields is D gene, J gene, clone size, V gene, CDR3 DNA, CDR3 protein. A D gene is named only where the DNA matches it firmly. Some rows mark clone size as missing; the rest say once, few, many or name a class of expanded clone.

-,TRBJ2-1,few,TRBV7-7,TGTGCTAGCAGCTTAGCGCTCGGGGGACTCCGAAATGAGCAGTTCTTC,CASSLALGGLRNEQFF
-,TRBJ2-5,-,TRBV28,TGTGCCAGCAGTTTATCTGGGGGCGGTTTCCAAGAGACCCAGTACTTC,CASSLSGGGFQETQYF
-,TRBJ2-7,few,TRBV19,TGTGCCAGTAGTATAGCCCTCAACAGGGCGTACGAGCAGTACTTC,CASSIALNRAYEQYF
-,TRBJ2-2,-,TRBV10-3,TGTGCCATCAGTGACGACACGCCCGGGGAGCTGTTTTTT,CAISDDTPGELFF
TRBD1,TRBJ2-3,once,TRBV30,TGTGCCTGGGGACCTCGGACAGGGGGATACCTCACAGATACGCAGTATTTT,CAWGPRTGGYLTDTQYF
TRBD2,TRBJ2-2,-,TRBV5-1,TGCGCCAGCAGCTTCCTAGCGGGTTCGAACACCGGGGAGCTGTTTTTT,CASSFLAGSNTGELFF
-,TRBJ1-5,-,TRBV19,TGTGCCAGTAGTATGAGACAGGAGAATCAGCCCCAGCATTTT,CASSMRQENQPQHF
-,TRBJ2-5,-,TRBV30,TGTGCCTGGAGTTCTGGAGTAGCGACGGAGACCCAGTACTTC,CAWSSGVATETQYF
-,TRBJ2-2,-,TRBV2,TGTGCCAGCGGAGAGGGGGTAAACACCGGGGAGCTGTTTTTT,CASGEGVNTGELFF
-,TRBJ2-3,-,TRBV5-7,TGTGCCAGCAGCTTGACCGGTCCGTCCTGGTATTTT,CASSLTGPSWYF
TRBD2,TRBJ2-1,-,TRBV7-1,TGTGCCAGCAGCTCGGGACTAGCGGGAGAGAGGGGGGGGTCACTACGTACCTCCTACAATGAGCAGTTCTTC,CASSSGLAGERGGSLRTSYNEQFF
-,TRBJ2-4,-,TRBV6-2/TRBV6-3,TGTGCCAGCAGCCAGACAGGGAGGAGGGACATTCAGTACTTC,CASSQTGRRDIQYF
-,TRBJ2-3,-,TRBV5-6,TGTGCCAGCAGCTTAAGGGGTACGCAGTATTTT,CASSLRGTQYF
TRBD1,TRBJ1-1,-,TRBV5-1,TGCGCCAGCAGCTTGGTTGCGAGCCGGGACAGGGACACTGAAGCTTTCTTT,CASSLVASRDRDTEAFF
-,TRBJ1-3,-,TRBV14,TGTGCCAGCAGCCTAATGCCAGGGCCCCAGGACACCATATATTTT,CASSLMPGPQDTIYF
-,TRBJ2-7,-,TRBV7-2,TGTGCCAGCAGCTTCCGCCGGGAGTCCTACGAGCAGTACTTC,CASSFRRESYEQYF
TRBD2,TRBJ2-1,-,TRBV7-2,TGTGCCAGCAGCGATACCGGGGGGTCTCACAATGAGCAGTTCTTC,CASSDTGGSHNEQFF
-,TRBJ2-7,few,TRBV19,TGTGCCAGTAGTATGCCCGGGACCTACGAGCAGTACTTC,CASSMPGTYEQYF
TRBD2,TRBJ2-5,-,TRBV29-1,TGCAGCGTTGCCCTAGCGGGAGGTAGAGAGACCCAGTACTTC,CSVALAGGRETQYF
-,TRBJ2-5,-,TRBV6-2/TRBV6-3,TGTGCCAGCAGTTACGAGGTCAGGGGGACCCAGTACTTC,CASSYEVRGTQYF
-,TRBJ2-1,-,TRBV11-1,TGTGCCAGCAGCACGGGACTGAACAATGAGCAGTTCTTC,CASSTGLNNEQFF
TRBD2,TRBJ2-1,-,TRBV5-4,TGTGCCAGCAGCTTGGAGTCTAGCGGCTACAATGAGCAGTTCTTC,CASSLESSGYNEQFF
-,TRBJ2-5,-,TRBV6-5,TGTGCCAGCAGTTACTCGAGGCCTTCAAGCGGGACCCAGTACTTC,CASSYSRPSSGTQYF
-,TRBJ1-1,few,TRBV3-1/TRBV3-2,TGTGCCAGCAGCCAACAAGGCGGGAACACTGAAGCTTTCTTT,CASSQQGGNTEAFF
-,TRBJ1-1,-,TRBV6-5,TGTGCCAGCAGTTACTCAATTATCGGGGACACTGAAGCTTTCTTT,CASSYSIIGDTEAFF
-,TRBJ2-1,-,TRBV9,TGTGCCAGCAGCACTGACAGGGCGGGGTACAATGAGCAGTTCTTC,CASSTDRAGYNEQFF
TRBD1,TRBJ2-5,-,TRBV14,TGTGCCAGCAGCCGGGACAGGGGCCAAGAGACCCAGTACTTC,CASSRDRGQETQYF
TRBD2,TRBJ2-1,-,TRBV7-6,TGTGCCAGCAGCTTAGGGACGGGAGGATCCTACAATGAGCAGTTCTTC,CASSLGTGGSYNEQFF
-,TRBJ1-5,once,TRBV7-2,TGTGCCAGCAGCTTAGTTGCGGGGGGTAATCAGCCCCAGCATTTT,CASSLVAGGNQPQHF
-,TRBJ2-2,-,TRBV3-1/TRBV3-2,TGTGCCAGCAGCCAAGGAGGTCCGTACCGGGCCGGGGAGCTGTTTTTT,CASSQGGPYRAGELFF
TRBD1,TRBJ2-3,-,TRBV14,TGTGCCAGCAGCCGTCCGACAGGGCGCACAGATACGCAGTATTTT,CASSRPTGRTDTQYF
TRBD1,TRBJ2-7,-,TRBV4-1,TGCGCCAGCAGCCAAGGGTCGGACAGGTCGACCTACGAGCAGTACTTC,CASSQGSDRSTYEQYF
TRBD1,TRBJ2-1,-,TRBV2,TGTGCCAGCAGTCAGGGACAGGGAACCCTCTACAATGAGCAGTTCTTC,CASSQGQGTLYNEQFF
-,TRBJ2-4,few,TRBV18,TGTGCCAGCTCACCACCTTTTGCAGAAAACATTCAGTACTTC,CASSPPFAENIQYF
TRBD1,TRBJ2-4,-,TRBV3-1/TRBV3-2,TGTGCCAGCAGCCAGGGGCAGGGGGCGAACATTCAGTACTTC,CASSQGQGANIQYF
TRBD1,TRBJ1-2,-,TRBV30,TGTGCCTGGGGCACAGGGGGCTATGGCTACACCTTC,CAWGTGGYGYTF
TRBD2,TRBJ2-5,-,TRBV10-3,TGTGCCATCAATGACGCTAGCGGGAGGGTAGTAAAGACCCAGTACTTC,CAINDASGRVVKTQYF
-,TRBJ1-2,-,TRBV7-2,TGTGCCAGCAGCCTGGGGGGTTCATATGGCTACACCTTC,CASSLGGSYGYTF
-,TRBJ1-1,-,TRBV30,TGTGCCTGGAGCGCCACAGTGAACACTGAAGCTTTCTTT,CAWSATVNTEAFF
TRBD2,TRBJ2-2,-,TRBV5-4,TGTGCCAGCAGCTTAGCGGGATACACCGGGGAGCTGTTTTTT,CASSLAGYTGELFF
TRBD1,TRBJ1-3,-,TRBV5-5,TGTGCCAGCAGCCTCACGCCGGGACAGGCTAGAAACACCATATATTTT,CASSLTPGQARNTIYF
TRBD1,TRBJ1-5,-,TRBV28,TGTGCCAGCAGAGTGACAGGGACAAGCAATCAGCCCCAGCATTTT,CASRVTGTSNQPQHF
-,TRBJ2-2,-,TRBV27,TGTGCCAGCAGCCCGGAGGGCGGGGAGCTGTTTTTT,CASSPEGGELFF
-,TRBJ2-1,-,TRBV28,TGTGCCAGCAGTCTAGGAACAGGCGGGCAGTTCTTC,CASSLGTGGQFF